Included here is one TCR beta chain sequence, with context. Mismatch with germline at one junction end may stem from a read error. This sample was taken from a study of CD8+CD57+ T cells in acquired aplastic anemia. Study in general: The average for DNA from sorted CD4+ and CD8+ cells was about 2.9 ug.

Both TCR beta VDJ combination and CDR3 sequence profiling were carried out. Genomic DNA was the template for this profiling. TCRdb re-called the reads through MiXCR, storing one row per CDR3 protein. The sample has about 140,000 distinct CDR3 sequences; around two fifths are singletons. This CDR3 spans 14 amino acids. Germline CDR1 SQVTM, CDR2 ANQGSEA. This sequence originates from a human donor in good health, serving as a control. The J gene is TRBJ2-5, the V gene TRBV29-1, with a possible D match to TRBD1 (6 bases). Sequencing input: sorted CD4+, CD8+, or CD8+CD57+ T cells (not recorded which) from PBMCs. In DNA form, the CDR3 reads TGCAGCGTTGAAAAGACAGGCGGCCAAGAGTCCCAGTATTTC. This translates into CSVEKTGGQESQYF. Drawing the rest from reference TRBV29-1 and TRBJ2-5, the complete variable domain is SAVISQKPSRDICQRGTSLTIQCQVDSQVTMMFWYRQQPGQSLTLIATANQGSEATYESGFVIDKFPISRPNLTFSTLTVSNMSPEDSSIYLCSVEKTGGQESQYFGPGTRLLVL.